The following is a T cell receptor beta chain sequence with its context. A read error may account for a junction end that differs from germline. This CDR3 is built from 12 residues. The germline CDR1 and CDR2 sequences are PRHDT and FYEKMQ (reference sequence). This sample is part of a study of CD8+CD57+ T cells in acquired aplastic anemia. Patients sequenced had flow cytometry evidence of CD8+CD57+ cell expansion. Genomic DNA constituted the template upon which TCR beta VDJ and CDR3 profiling was performed. TCRdb re-derived calls from the reads in MiXCR, one entry per CDR3 protein. The sample consists of about 200,000 distinct CDR3 sequences, less than 60% of them appearing once.

Material: sorted CD4+, CD8+, or CD8+CD57+ T cells (not recorded which) from PBMCs. V gene TRBV13 combines with J gene TRBJ2-6, with D perhaps assigned TRBD1 or TRBD2 (5 bases each). The source is a human donor with aplastic anemia. CDR3: CAGSLRGARMTF. Written as DNA, the CDR3 is TGTGCCGGCAGCTTAAGAGGGGCGCGGATGACTTTC.